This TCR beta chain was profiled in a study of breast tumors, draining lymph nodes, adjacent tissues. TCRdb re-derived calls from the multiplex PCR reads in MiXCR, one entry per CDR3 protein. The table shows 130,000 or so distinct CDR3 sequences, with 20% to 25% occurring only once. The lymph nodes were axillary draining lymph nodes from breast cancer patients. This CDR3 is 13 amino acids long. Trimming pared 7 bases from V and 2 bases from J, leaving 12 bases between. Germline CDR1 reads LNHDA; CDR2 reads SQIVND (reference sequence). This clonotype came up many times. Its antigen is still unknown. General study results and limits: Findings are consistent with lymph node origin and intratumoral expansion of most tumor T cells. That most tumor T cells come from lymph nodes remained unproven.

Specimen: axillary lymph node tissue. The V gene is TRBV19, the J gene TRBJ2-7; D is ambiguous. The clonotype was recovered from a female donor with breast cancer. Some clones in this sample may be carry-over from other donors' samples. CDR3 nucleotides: TGTGCCAGTAATATGGGTGGGGCCTACGAGCAGTACTTC. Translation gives CASNMGGAYEQYF.